This TCR beta chain was identified during a study of control samples from healthy donors and cancer patients. Germline CDR1 LGHNA, CDR2 YSLEER. V trimming: 1 base; J trimming: 1 base; junction bases outside the gene matches: 3. This CDR3 comprises 16 residues. Produced via immunoSEQ multiplex PCR; TCRdb's table is partial and in-frame only. The table has roughly 92,000 clones, 86% seen once. Sequenced material: blood. The receptor's source is a woman aged 45-65 years in good health. The chain employs TRBV4-3 and TRBJ2-3, with 9 bases matching TRBD2. Written as DNA, the CDR3 is TGCGCCAGCAGCCAAGGCCCTAGCGGGGGCACAGATACGCAGTATTTT. Translating gives CASSQGPSGGTDTQYF.